This T cell receptor beta chain originates from a study of follicular helper T cells after annual influenza vaccination. General study points: Yearly vaccinations repeatedly recalled conserved clonotypes in ICOS+CD38+ cTfh.

Specified time point: 2014-2015 season, 7 days after vaccination. Data came from immunoSEQ multiplex PCR; TCRdb stores just in-frame clones and leaves some out. The sample lists roughly 9,000 clones, roughly 80% occurring once. Turning to this clone: Its antigen is as yet unknown.

This CDR3 contains 14 residues. From germline, CDR1 is LGHNA and CDR2 YNFKEQ. Trimming took off 0 bases at V and 7 bases at J, with 9 bases between the two ends. This receptor was taken from an adult who received the influenza vaccine. The material was CXCR5- memory CD4+ T cells sorted from blood, obtained 7 days after influenza vaccination. The chain couples TRBV4-2 to TRBJ1-4; D is possibly TRBD1 (5 bases). The CDR3 spells CASSQDRAIEKLFF. The CDR3 DNA is TGTGCCAGCAGCCAAGACAGGGCGATTGAAAAACTGTTTTTT.